This T cell receptor beta chain was recorded in a study of CD8+ T cells in alopecia areata (dated by TCRdb to the late 2010s). The study in broad terms: Treated patients were enrolled in an open-label pilot trial of oral tofacitinib, 5 to 10 mg twice daily, for moderate-to-severe alopecia areata. Scalp clonality was compared among normal scalp (n=4), patchy alopecia areata scalp (n=8), and alopecia totalis/universalis scalp (n=8). RNA was extracted with the PAXgene miRNA kit for fixed scalp, the miRNeasy kit for PBMCs, and the RNeasy kit for mouse skin. Tofacitinib was given for 6 to 18 months, followed by 6 months of follow-up off drug to assess delayed response and recurrence. To study T cell clonal expansion in alopecia areata, the researchers applied high-throughput TCRbeta sequencing to both the C3H/HeJ mouse model and human patients. TCRbeta CDR3 regions were amplified by immunoSEQ multiplex PCR using 35 Vbeta forward and 13 Jbeta reverse primers. Disease severity in treated patients was measured with the SALT score, which quantifies the percentage of affected scalp surface area. Scalp tissue and sorted CD4+ and CD8+ peripheral blood T cells from patchy and totalis/universalis alopecia areata patients and from healthy controls were covered by human TCRbeta sequencing. Biopsies were taken from tofacitinib-treated patients at baseline and again at 4 and 24 weeks into treatment, and several of those patients also had a later scalp biopsy.

The paper as a whole reports these results and caveats: Because the treated cohort was small and included a single nonresponder, larger studies are needed to assess links between baseline CD8+ expansion and response. Shared TCR sequences between patients were less evident than in mice, which may be partly attributable to HLA diversity in the patient population. During tofacitinib treatment, many expanded lesional clones stuck around in both scalp and blood, and this persistence may partly explain why relapse happens after treatment is stopped. Compared with normal scalp, lesional scalp had higher clonality and more expanded CD8+ clones, particularly in alopecia totalis/universalis, a pattern that suggests antigenic drive. Scalp clonality and the number of expanded CD8+ clones among the top 100 scalp clones were significantly decreased by tofacitinib. Unlike mouse skin, which is dominated by gammadelta T cells, normal human skin has resident alphabeta T cells that are also sequenced, and this complicates analysis of the scalp TCR repertoire.

The library was prepared using the immunoSEQ multiplex PCR assay. RNA was extracted from all samples and reverse transcribed into cDNA, which served as template for TCR sequencing. SuperScript III was used for first-strand cDNA synthesis, primed with a 2:1 mix of oligo-dT and random hexamers. A synthetic immune receptor repertoire was used to gauge amplification bias, and whatever bias remained was removed computationally. The original methods were these. Raw reads were preprocessed to remove errors, and CDR3 was defined according to IMGT conventions as the region from the conserved cysteine to phenylalanine. Clonality was calculated as 1 minus Shannon entropy normalized by log2 of the number of productive unique TCRs. Scalp TCRbeta sequences were cross-referenced with sorted blood CD4 and CD8 repertoires so that the CD4 or CD8 identity of scalp clones could be inferred. In its TCRdb copy, this immuneACCESS table keeps in-frame sequences only and misses some clones. Where compared with another copy, unresolved V genes explain less than half of these, and the others have no known cause. Clonal size and the V and J genes are those of that table, whereas D and trimming came from the DNA. Present in this sample are some 170,000 clones, roughly 60% of which were seen just once. Around 15% of the sample rests with the top ten.

Remarks on this clone: The specificity of this receptor is unknown. No base qualities exist here, and no much larger clone lies one base off it.

The treatment or condition label of this sample denotes: oral pan-JAK inhibitor, 5-10 mg twice daily. From alopecia areata patients, peripheral blood was collected along with lesional scalp punch biopsies. PBMCs were separated by density centrifugation and stained for CD3, CD4 and CD8, after which CD4+ and CD8+ T cells were sorted on a FACSAria. The sequence came from a human donor with alopecia areata. The sample was CD4+ T cells sorted from blood, taken at approximately week 56, from a patient treated with tofacitinib.

Read as DNA, the sequence is TGTGCCATCAGTCGCGAGGTTGCCGCCACAGATACGCAGTATTTT. Translated, this gives CAISREVAATDTQYF. Rearrangement joined TRBV10-3 to TRBJ2-3; no D gene call is confident. The germline V gene gives CDR1 as ENHRY and CDR2 as SYGVKD. V is shortened by 5 bases, J by 2 bases, and the region joining them spans 14 bases. Its CDR3 holds 15 amino acids, cysteine through phenylalanine. Here the CDR3 DNA is all that survives: 45 bases in frame from base 1.